This T cell receptor (beta chain) was captured in a study of PD-1 blockade in mismatch repair-deficient tumors. CDR1 is LNHNV and CDR2 is YYDKDF in the germline V gene (reference sequence). This CDR3 has 15 amino acids. Trimming cost V 4 bases and J 0 bases, with 9 bases left between them. Method: immunoSEQ multiplex PCR; TCRdb's copy keeps in-frame clones and lacks some. The table has under 150,000 clones, 88% seen once; the top ten hold about 11%. A few pembrolizumab responders had their TCRs sequenced. This receptor was identified in an adult with mismatch repair-deficient cancer. The chain joins TRBV15 to TRBJ2-2; unclear D gene. The input for sequencing was peripheral blood, taken just over 70 weeks after starting pembrolizumab. The CDR3 here is CATSISGPNTGELFF. The CDR3 nucleotides read TGTGCCACCAGCATATCCGGGCCGAACACCGGGGAGCTGTTTTTT.